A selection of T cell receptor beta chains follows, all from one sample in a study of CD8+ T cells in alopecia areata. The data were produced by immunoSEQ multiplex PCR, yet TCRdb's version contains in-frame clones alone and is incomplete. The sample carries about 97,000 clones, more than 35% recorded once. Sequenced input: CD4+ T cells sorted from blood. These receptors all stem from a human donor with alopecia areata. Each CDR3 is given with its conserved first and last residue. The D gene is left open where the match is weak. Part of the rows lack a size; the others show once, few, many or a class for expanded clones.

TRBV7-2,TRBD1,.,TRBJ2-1,CASSLDRGFNEQFF,TGTGCCAGCAGCTTGGACAGGGGTTTTAATGAGCAGTTCTTC
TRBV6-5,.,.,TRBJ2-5,CASSTPGVRETQYF,TGTGCCAGCAGTACCCCAGGGGTGCGAGAGACCCAGTACTTC
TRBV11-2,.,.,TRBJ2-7,CASSLVAPYYEQYF,TGTGCCAGCAGCTTAGTGGCCCCCTACTACGAGCAGTACTTC
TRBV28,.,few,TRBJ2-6,CASSLVGSGANVLTF,TGTGCCAGCAGTTTAGTGGGTTCTGGGGCCAACGTCCTGACTTTC
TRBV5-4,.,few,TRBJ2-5,CASGGLRETQYF,TGTGCCAGCGGGGGGTTGCGAGAGACCCAGTACTTC
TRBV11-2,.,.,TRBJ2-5,CASSLARFETQYF,TGTGCCAGCAGCTTAGCTCGGTTTGAGACCCAGTACTTC
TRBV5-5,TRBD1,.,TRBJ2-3,CASSKTGVVDTQYF,TGTGCCAGCAGCAAGACAGGGGTTGTGGATACGCAGTATTTT
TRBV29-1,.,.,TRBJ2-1,CSVGANPSYNEQFF,TGCAGCGTGGGAGCGAATCCCTCCTACAATGAGCAGTTCTTC
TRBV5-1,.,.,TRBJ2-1,CASSLSNPYNEQFF,TGCGCCAGCAGCTTGTCGAACCCGTACAATGAGCAGTTCTTC
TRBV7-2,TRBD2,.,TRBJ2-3,CASSIAGGRIDTQYF,TGTGCCAGCAGCATAGCGGGGGGGCGAATAGATACGCAGTATTTT
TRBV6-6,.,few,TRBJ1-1,CASYRRDTEAFF,TGTGCCAGCTACAGACGGGACACTGAAGCTTTCTTT
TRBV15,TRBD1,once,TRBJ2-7,CATSRDRTGTYEQYF,TGTGCCACCAGCAGAGACCGGACAGGAACCTACGAGCAGTACTTC
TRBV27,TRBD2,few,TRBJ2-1,CASSLWASGAYNEQFF,TGTGCCAGCAGTTTATGGGCTAGCGGGGCCTACAATGAGCAGTTCTTC
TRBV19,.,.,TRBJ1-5,CASSRAGYFVGQPQHF,TGTGCCAGTAGTAGGGCAGGGTACTTCGTAGGTCAGCCCCAGCATTTT
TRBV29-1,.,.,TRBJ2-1,CSVDRELTSEQFF,TGCAGCGTTGACAGGGAATTAACGAGTGAGCAGTTCTTC
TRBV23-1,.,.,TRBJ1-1,CASSQKQGETEAFF,TGCGCCAGCAGTCAAAAGCAAGGGGAAACTGAAGCTTTCTTT
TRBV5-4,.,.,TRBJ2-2,CASSRGQNTGELFF,TGTGCCAGCAGTAGAGGGCAGAACACCGGGGAGCTGTTTTTT
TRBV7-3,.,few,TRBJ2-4,CASSLQPDKNIQYF,TGTGCCAGCAGCTTACAGCCAGATAAAAACATTCAGTACTTC
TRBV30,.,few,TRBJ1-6,CAWRELGRSDNSPLHF,TGTGCCTGGAGAGAACTCGGACGGAGTGATAATTCACCCCTCCACTTT
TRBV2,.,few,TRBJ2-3,CASSGGTPGGTDTQYF,TGTGCCAGCAGCGGAGGGACCCCAGGGGGCACAGATACGCAGTATTTT
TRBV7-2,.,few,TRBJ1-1,CASSFHIPNTEAFF,TGTGCCAGCAGCTTTCATATTCCGAACACTGAAGCTTTCTTT
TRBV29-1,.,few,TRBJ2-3,CSVATGFTDTQYF,TGCAGCGTCGCAACGGGATTCACAGATACGCAGTATTTT
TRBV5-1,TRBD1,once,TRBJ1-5,CASSRGQADNQPQHF,TGCGCCAGCAGCCGTGGACAGGCGGACAATCAGCCCCAGCATTTT
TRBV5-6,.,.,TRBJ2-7,CASSLARGATYEQYF,TGTGCCAGCAGCTTGGCACGGGGGGCTACCTACGAGCAGTACTTC
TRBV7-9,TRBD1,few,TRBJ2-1,CASSRDRAGYNEQFF,TGTGCCAGCAGCCGGGACAGGGCCGGGTACAATGAGCAGTTCTTC
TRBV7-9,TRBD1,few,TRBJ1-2,CASSGDRGPNYGYTF,TGTGCCAGCAGCGGAGACAGGGGACCCAACTATGGCTACACCTTC
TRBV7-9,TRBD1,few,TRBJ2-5,CASSLSTGGGETQYF,TGTGCCAGCAGCTTATCCACAGGGGGCGGAGAGACCCAGTACTTC
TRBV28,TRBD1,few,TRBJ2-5,CASSRGTEQETQYF,TGTGCCAGCAGTCGAGGGACAGAGCAAGAGACCCAGTACTTC
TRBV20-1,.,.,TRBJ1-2,CSHRGIYGYTF,TGCAGCCATCGGGGAATCTATGGCTACACCTTC
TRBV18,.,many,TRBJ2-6,CASSTDFSGANVLTF,TGTGCCAGCTCAACGGACTTCTCTGGGGCCAACGTCCTGACTTTC
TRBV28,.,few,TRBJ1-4,CASGQGNEKLFF,TGTGCCAGCGGTCAGGGTAATGAAAAACTGTTTTTT
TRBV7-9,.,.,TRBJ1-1,CASSLNDGETTEAFF,TGTGCCAGCAGCCTAAACGACGGGGAGACCACTGAAGCTTTCTTT
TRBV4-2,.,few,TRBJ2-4,CASSQEGRALAKNIQYF,TGTGCCAGCAGCCAAGAAGGTCGGGCCCTAGCCAAAAACATTCAGTACTTC
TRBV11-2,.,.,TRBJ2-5,CASSRRQLSLVETQYF,TGTGCCAGCAGCCGTCGACAACTGTCTTTGGTGGAGACCCAGTACTTC
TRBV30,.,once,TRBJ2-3,CAWSLATDTQYF,TGTGCCTGGAGCCTGGCCACAGATACGCAGTATTTT
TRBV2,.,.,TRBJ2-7,CASKTGPTYEQYF,TGTGCCAGCAAAACAGGACCAACCTACGAGCAGTACTTC
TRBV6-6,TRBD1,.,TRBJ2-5,CASSSLGTEYF,TGTGCCAGCAGTTCCCTCGGGACAGAGTACTTC
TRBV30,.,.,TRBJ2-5,CAQKGGETQYF,TGTGCCCAAAAGGGGGGGGAGACCCAGTACTTC
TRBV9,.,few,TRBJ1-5,CASSVGGALSQPQHF,TGTGCCAGCAGCGTAGGGGGGGCGTTAAGCCAGCCCCAGCATTTT
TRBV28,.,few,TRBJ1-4,CASRHDATNEKLFF,TGTGCCAGCAGACATGATGCAACTAATGAAAAACTGTTTTTT
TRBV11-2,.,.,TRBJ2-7,CASSLDIPPNEQYF,TGTGCCAGCAGCTTAGATATCCCCCCCAACGAGCAGTACTTC
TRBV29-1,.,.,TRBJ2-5,CSVGGEETQYF,TGCAGCGTTGGTGGCGAAGAGACCCAGTACTTC
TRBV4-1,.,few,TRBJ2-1,CASSQVIMIRNEQFF,TGCGCCAGCAGCCAAGTTATAATGATAAGGAATGAGCAGTTCTTC
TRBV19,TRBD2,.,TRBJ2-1,CASEMTSGQYEQFF,TGTGCCAGTGAAATGACTAGCGGCCAGTATGAGCAGTTCTTC
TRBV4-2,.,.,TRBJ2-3,CASSQDWRGSTDTQYF,TGTGCCAGCAGCCAAGACTGGCGGGGAAGCACAGATACGCAGTATTTT
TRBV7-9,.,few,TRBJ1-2,CASSLTKAGDYGYTF,TGTGCCAGCAGCTTAACCAAAGCTGGCGACTATGGCTACACCTTC
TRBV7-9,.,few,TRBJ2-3,CASSKTDTQYF,TGTGCCAGCAGCAAGACAGATACGCAGTATTTT
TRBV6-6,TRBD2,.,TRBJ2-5,CASSYSLAGGPETQYF,TGTGCCAGCAGTTACTCGCTAGCGGGAGGGCCAGAGACCCAGTACTTC
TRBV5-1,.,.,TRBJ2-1,CASSLGLAAVRNEQFF,TGCGCCAGCAGCTTGGGACTTGCGGCGGTCCGGAATGAGCAGTTCTTC
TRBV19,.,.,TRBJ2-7,CASSPSGRSSYEQYF,TGTGCCAGTAGCCCCTCGGGACGGAGCTCCTACGAGCAGTACTTC
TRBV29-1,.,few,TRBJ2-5,CSVLVIAIETQYF,TGCAGCGTTTTGGTCATAGCGATCGAGACCCAGTACTTC
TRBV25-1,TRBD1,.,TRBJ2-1,CASSGIRQGAYNEQFF,TGTGCCAGCAGTGGAATTCGACAGGGGGCCTACAATGAGCAGTTCTTC
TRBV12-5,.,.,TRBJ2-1,CASAWDAEQFF,TGTGCTAGTGCATGGGACGCTGAGCAGTTCTTC
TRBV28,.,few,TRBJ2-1,CASSSGRNEQFF,TGTGCCAGCAGTTCAGGACGCAATGAGCAGTTCTTC
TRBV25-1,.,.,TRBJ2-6,CASSRGSRANVLTF,TGTGCCAGCAGTAGGGGGTCTAGGGCCAACGTCCTGACTTTC
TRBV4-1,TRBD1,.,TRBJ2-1,CASSQGHAGQVGHEQFF,TGCGCCAGCAGCCAAGGGCACGCGGGACAGGTCGGTCATGAGCAGTTCTTC
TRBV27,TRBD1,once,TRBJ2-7,CASGPYRTGDYEQYF,TGTGCCAGCGGACCTTACCGGACAGGTGACTACGAGCAGTACTTC
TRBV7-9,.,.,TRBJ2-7,CASSPGRVVGGLEQYF,TGTGCCAGCTCTCCGGGAAGGGTAGTCGGGGGCCTCGAGCAGTACTTC